The clone carrying this TCR beta chain was detected only once. Its target is unknown. J lost 0 bases, V lost 2 bases, and 5 bases had no gene match. CDR3 size: 16 residues. From germline, CDR1 is MNHEY and CDR2 SVGAGI. These data originate in a study of cytomegalovirus exposure and HLA in healthy donors. The study, taken as a whole, reports: In a later analysis, several top co-occurrence clusters appeared linked to parvovirus B19, influenza, CMV and Epstein-Barr virus. TCR beta V- and J-gene trimming, according to a later analysis, was linked to a missense DCLRE1C variant. Accurate HLA-A and HLA-B prediction from TCR beta sequences was reported for most subjects.

PCR involved 60 Vbeta and 13 Jbeta primers. TCRdb's table, derived via immunoSEQ multiplex PCR, lists solely in-frame clones and lacks some. The repertoire holds more than 45,000 clones, with less than 75% as singletons. The V gene is TRBV6-5, the J gene TRBJ2-7; 9 nucleotides match TRBD2. The source is a man between 25 and 39 years old in good health and CMV-seronegative. The sample was PBMCs. CDR3 protein: CASSYGASGASYEQYF. The CDR3 region has the DNA TGTGCCAGCAGTTACGGGGCTAGCGGGGCCTCCTACGAGCAGTACTTC.